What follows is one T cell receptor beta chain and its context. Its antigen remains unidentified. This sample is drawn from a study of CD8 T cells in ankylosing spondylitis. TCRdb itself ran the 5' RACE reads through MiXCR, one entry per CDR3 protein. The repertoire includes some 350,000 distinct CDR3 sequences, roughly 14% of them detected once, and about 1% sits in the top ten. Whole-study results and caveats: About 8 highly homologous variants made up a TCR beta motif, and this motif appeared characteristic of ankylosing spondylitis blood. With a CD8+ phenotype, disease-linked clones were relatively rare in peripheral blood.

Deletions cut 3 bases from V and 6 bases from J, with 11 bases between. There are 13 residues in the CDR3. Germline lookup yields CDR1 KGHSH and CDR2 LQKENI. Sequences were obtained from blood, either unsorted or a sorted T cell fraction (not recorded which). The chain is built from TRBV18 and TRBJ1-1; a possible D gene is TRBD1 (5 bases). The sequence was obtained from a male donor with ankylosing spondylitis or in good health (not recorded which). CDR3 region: CASSPRGGAEAFF. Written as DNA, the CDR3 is TGTGCCAGCTCACCCCGAGGAGGGGCTGAAGCTTTCTTT.